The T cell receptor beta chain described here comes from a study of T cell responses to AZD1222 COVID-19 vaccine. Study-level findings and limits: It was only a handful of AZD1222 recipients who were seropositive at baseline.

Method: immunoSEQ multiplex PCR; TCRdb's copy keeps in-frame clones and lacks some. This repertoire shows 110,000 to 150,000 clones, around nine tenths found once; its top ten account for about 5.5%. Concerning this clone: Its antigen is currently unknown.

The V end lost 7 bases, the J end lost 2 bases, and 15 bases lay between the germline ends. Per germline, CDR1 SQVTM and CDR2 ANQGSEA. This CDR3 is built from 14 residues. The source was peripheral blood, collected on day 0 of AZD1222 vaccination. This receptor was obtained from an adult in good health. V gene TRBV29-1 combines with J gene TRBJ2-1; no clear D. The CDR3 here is CSACHSGPYNEQFF. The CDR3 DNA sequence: TGCAGCGCCTGTCATTCAGGACCCTACAATGAGCAGTTCTTC.